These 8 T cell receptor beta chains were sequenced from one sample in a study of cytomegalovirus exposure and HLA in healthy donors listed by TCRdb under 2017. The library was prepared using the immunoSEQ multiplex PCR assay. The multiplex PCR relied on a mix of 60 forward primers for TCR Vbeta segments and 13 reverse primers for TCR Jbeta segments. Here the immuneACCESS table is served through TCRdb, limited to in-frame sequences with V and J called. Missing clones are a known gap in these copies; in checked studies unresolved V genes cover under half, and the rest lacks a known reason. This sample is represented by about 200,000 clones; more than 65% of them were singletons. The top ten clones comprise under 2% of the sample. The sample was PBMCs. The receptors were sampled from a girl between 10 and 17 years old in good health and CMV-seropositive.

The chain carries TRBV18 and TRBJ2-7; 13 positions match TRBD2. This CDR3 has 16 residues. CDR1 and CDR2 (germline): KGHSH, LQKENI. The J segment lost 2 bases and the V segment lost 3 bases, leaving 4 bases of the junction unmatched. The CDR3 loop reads CASSPYGTSGAYEQYF. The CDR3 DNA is TGTGCCAGCTCACCCTACGGGACTAGCGGGGCCTACGAGCAGTACTTC.

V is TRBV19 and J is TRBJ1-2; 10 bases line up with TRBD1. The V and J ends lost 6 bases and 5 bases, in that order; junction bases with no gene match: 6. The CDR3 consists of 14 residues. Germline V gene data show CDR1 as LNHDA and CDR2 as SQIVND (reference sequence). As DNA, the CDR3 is TGTGCCAGTAGACAACCGGGACAGGGGTATGGCTACACCTTC. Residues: CASRQPGQGYGYTF.

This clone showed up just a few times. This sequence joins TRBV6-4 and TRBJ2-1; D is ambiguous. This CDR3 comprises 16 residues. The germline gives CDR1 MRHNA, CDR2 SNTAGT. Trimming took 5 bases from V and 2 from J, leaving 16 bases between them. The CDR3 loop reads CASSYEAPGAYNEQFF. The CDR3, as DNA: TGTGCCAGCAGTTACGAAGCCCCCGGAGCCTACAATGAGCAGTTCTTC.

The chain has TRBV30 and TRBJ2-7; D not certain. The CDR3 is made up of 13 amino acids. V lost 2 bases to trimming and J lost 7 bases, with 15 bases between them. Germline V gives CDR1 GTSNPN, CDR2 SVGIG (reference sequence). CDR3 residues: CAWSTSSDGEQYF. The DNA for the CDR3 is TGTGCCTGGAGTACCTCCAGCGATGGGGAGCAGTACTTC.

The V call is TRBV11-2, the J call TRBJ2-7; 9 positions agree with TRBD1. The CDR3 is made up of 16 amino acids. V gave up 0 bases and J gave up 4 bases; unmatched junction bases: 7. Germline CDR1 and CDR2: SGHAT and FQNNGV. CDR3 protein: CASSLDSADRGYEQYF. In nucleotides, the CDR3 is TGTGCCAGCAGCTTAGATTCCGCGGACAGGGGTTACGAGCAGTACTTC.

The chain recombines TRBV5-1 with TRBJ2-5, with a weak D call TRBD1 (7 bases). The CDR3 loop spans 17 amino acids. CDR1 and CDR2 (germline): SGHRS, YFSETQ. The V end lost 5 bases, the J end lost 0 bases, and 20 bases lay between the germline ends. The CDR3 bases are TGCGCCAGCAGAAGGGGACAGTTCAGCGGGTACCAAGAGACCCAGTACTTC. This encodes CASRRGQFSGYQETQYF.

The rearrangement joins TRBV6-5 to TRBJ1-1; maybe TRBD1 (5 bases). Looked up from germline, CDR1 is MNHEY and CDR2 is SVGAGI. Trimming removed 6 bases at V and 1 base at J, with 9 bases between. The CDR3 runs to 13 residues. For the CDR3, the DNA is TGTGCCAGCAGGGATGGGGCGAACACTGAAGCTTTCTTT. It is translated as CASRDGANTEAFF.

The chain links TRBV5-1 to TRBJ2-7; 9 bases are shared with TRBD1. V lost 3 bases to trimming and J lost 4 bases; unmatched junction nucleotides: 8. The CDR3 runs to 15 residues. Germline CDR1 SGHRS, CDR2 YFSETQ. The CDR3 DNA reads TGCGCCAGCAGCTGGGGGGACAGGGACACATACGAGCAGTACTTC. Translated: CASSWGDRDTYEQYF.